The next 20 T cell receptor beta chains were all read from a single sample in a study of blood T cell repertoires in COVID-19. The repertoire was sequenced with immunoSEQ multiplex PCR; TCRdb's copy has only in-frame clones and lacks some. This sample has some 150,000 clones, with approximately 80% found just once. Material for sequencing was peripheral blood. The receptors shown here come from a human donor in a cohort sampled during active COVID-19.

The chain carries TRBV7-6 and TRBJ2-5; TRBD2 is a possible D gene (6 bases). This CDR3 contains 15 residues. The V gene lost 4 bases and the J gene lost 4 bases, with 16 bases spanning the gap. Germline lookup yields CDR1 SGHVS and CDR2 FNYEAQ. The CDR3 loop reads CASSSGTVPSETQYF. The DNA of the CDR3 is TGTGCCAGCAGCTCCGGGACTGTACCTTCAGAGACCCAGTACTTC.

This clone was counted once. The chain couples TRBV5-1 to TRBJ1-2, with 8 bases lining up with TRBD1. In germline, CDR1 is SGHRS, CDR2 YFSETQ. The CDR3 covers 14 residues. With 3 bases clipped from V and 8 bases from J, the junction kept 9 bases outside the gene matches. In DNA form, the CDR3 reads TGCGCCAGCAGCTGGTGGACAGGGACGGAGGGCTACACCTTC. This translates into CASSWWTGTEGYTF.

CDR3 nucleotide sequence: TGTGCCAGTATGGACAGGGGGCGGGAAACCGGGGAGCTGTTTTTT. Translated, it gives CASMDRGRETGELFF. The rearrangement joins TRBV19 to TRBJ2-2, with TRBD1 matching 11 bases. With V trimmed by 7 bases and J by 5 bases, 6 bases remained unmatched. Germline V gene sequence: CDR1 LNHDA, CDR2 SQIVND (reference sequence). CDR3 size: 15 residues.

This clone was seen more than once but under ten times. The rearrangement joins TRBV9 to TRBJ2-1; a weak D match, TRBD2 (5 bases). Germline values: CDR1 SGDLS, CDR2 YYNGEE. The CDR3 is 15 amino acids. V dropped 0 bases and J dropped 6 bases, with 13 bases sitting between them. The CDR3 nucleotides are TGTGCCAGCAGCGTAGGCTCGGGATGGGCCAATGAGCAGTTCTTC. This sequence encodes CASSVGSGWANEQFF.

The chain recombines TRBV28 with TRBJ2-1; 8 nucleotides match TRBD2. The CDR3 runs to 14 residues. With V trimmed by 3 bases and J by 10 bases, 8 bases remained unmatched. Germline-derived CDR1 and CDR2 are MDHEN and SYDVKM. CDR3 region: CASSFGGRTREQFF. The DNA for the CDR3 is TGTGCCAGCAGTTTCGGCGGGAGGACGAGAGAGCAGTTCTTC.

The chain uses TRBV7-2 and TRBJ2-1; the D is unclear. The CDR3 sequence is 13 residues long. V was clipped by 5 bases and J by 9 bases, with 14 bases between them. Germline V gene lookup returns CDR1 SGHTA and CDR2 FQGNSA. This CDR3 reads CASSPSRIREQFF. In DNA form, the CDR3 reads TGTGCCAGCAGCCCCTCTAGGATCCGTGAGCAGTTCTTC.

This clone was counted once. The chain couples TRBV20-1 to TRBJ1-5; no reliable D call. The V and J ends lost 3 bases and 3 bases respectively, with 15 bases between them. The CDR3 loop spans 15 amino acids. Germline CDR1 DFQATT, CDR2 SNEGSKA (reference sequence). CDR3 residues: CSASISILPNQPQHF. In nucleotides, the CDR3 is TGCAGTGCTAGTATTAGCATTTTACCCAATCAGCCCCAGCATTTT.

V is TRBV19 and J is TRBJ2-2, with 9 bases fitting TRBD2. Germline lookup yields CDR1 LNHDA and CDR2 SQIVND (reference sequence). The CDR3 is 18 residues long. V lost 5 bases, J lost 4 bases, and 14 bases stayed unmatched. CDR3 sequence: CASSPLPEREVGTGELFF. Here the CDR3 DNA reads TGTGCCAGTAGTCCACTCCCGGAGCGGGAGGTAGGCACCGGGGAGCTGTTTTTT.

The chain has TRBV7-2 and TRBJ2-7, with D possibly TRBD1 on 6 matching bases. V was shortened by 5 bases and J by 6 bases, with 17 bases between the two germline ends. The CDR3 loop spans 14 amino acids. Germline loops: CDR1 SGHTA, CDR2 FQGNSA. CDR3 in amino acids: CASSPDSEAREQYF. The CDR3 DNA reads TGTGCCAGCAGCCCGGACAGCGAGGCACGCGAGCAGTACTTC.

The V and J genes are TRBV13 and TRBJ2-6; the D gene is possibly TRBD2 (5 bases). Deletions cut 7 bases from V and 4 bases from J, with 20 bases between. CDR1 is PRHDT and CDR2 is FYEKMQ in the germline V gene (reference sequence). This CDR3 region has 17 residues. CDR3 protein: CASNVRGGRTGANVLTF. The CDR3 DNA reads TGTGCCAGCAATGTTCGAGGAGGCAGGACGGGGGCCAACGTCCTGACTTTC.

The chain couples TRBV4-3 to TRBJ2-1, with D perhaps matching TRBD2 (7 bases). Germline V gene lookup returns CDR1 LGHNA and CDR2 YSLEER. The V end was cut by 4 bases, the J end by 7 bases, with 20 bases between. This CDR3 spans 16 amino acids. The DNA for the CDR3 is TGCGCCAGCAGCCTGACGCCCGGGGGGCGAGGGAATGAGCAGTTCTTC. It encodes CASSLTPGGRGNEQFF.

DNA of the CDR3: TGTGCCAGCATGAGGCGGAGGGGACAAGAGACCCAGTACTTC. Its protein is CASMRRRGQETQYF. The gene calls are TRBV2 and TRBJ2-5; D is possibly TRBD2 (6 bases). Trimming took off 7 bases at V and 2 bases at J, with 14 bases between the two ends. Germline V gene data show CDR1 as SNHLY and CDR2 as FYNNEI. The CDR3 extends over 14 amino acids. Filled out from reference TRBV2 and TRBJ2-5, the complete variable domain reads EPEVTQTPSHQVTQMGQEVILRCVPISNHLYFYWYRQILGQKVEFLVSFYNNEISEKSEIFDDQFSVERPDGSNFTLKIRSTKLEDSAMYFCASMRRRGQETQYFGPGTRLLVL.

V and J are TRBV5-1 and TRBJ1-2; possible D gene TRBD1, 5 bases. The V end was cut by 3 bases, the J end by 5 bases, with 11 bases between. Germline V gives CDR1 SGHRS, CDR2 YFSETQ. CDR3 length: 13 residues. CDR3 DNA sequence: TGCGCCAGCAGCTCCGAGACAGATTATGGCTACACCTTC. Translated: CASSSETDYGYTF.

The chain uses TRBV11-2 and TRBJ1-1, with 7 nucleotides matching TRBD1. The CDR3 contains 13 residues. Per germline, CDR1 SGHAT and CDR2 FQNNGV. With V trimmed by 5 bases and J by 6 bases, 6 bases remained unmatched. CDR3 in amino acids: CASSKSGGPEAFF. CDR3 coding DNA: TGTGCCAGCAGCAAATCAGGGGGGCCTGAAGCTTTCTTT.

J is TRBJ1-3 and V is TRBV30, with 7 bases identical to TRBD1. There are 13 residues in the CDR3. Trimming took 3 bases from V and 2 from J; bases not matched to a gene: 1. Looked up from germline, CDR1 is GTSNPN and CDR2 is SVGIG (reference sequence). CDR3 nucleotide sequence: TGTGCCTGGAGAGGGACAGCTGGAAACACCATATATTTT. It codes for CAWRGTAGNTIYF. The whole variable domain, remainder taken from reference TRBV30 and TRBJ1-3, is SQTIHQWPATLVQPVGSPLSLECTVEGTSNPNLYWYRQAAGRGLQLLFYSVGIGQISSEVPQNLSASRPQDRQFILSSKKLLLSDSGFYLCAWRGTAGNTIYFGEGSWLTVV.

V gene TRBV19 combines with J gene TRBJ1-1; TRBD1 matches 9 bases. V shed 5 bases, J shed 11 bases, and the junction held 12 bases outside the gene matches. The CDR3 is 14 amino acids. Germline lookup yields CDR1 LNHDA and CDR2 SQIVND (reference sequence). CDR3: CASSVPLTGGVAFF. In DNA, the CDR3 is TGTGCCAGTAGTGTTCCACTGACAGGGGGAGTTGCTTTCTTT. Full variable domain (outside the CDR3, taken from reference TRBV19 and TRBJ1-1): DGGITQSPKYLFRKEGQNVTLSCEQNLNHDAMYWYRQDPGQGLRLIYYSQIVNDFQKGDIAEGYSVSREKKESFPLTVTSAQKNPTAFYLCASSVPLTGGVAFFGQGTRLTVV.

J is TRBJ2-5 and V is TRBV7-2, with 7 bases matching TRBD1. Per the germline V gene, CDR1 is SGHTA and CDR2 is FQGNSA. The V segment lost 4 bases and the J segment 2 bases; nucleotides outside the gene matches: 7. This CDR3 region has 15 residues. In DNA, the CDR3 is TGTGCCAGCAGCTCCTTAGGCAGGGGGCAAGAGACCCAGTACTTC. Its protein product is CASSSLGRGQETQYF.

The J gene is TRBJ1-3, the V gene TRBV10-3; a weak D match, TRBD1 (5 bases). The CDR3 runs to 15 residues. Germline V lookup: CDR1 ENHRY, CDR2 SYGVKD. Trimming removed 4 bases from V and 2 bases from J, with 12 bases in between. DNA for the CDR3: TGTGCCATCAGTGCCGGGGGTATCGCTGGAAACACCATATATTTT. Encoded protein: CAISAGGIAGNTIYF.

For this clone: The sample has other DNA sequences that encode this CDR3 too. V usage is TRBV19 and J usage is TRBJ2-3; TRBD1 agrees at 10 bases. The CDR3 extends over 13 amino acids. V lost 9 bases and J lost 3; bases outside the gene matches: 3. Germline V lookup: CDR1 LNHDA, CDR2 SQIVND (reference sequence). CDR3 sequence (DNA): TGTGCCAGCCGGGACAGGGGAACAGATACGCAGTATTTT. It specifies CASRDRGTDTQYF.

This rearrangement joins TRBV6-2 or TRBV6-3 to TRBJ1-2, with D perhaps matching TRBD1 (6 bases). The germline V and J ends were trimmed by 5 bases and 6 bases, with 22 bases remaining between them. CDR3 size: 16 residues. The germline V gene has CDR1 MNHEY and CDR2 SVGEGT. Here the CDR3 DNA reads TGTGCCAGCAGTAACCCCGTGGGGGCGTTTGGAGATGGCTACACCTTC. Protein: CASSNPVGAFGDGYTF.